This T cell receptor beta chain was obtained from a study of blood T cell repertoires in COVID-19. Participant ages covered about 18 to 95 years across 24 US areas. The CDR3 is 13 amino acids. Germline CDR1 and CDR2: LNHNV and YYDKDF (reference sequence). The V and J ends lost 0 bases and 8 bases respectively, with 10 bases between them. Sequencing used immunoSEQ multiplex PCR; TCRdb keeps in-frame clones, though not all of them. The sample shows about 190,000 clones, approximately 85% of them seen only once. This chain links TRBV15 with TRBJ1-2; D uncertain. This clonotype was sampled from a woman in her 30s who had recovered from COVID-19. What was sequenced was PBMCs or T cells enriched from blood (not recorded which). CDR3 DNA sequence: TGTGCCACCAGCAGAGACGAAGTTGGCGGCTACACCTTC. This encodes CATSRDEVGGYTF.